The 13 T cell receptor beta chains presented below share a single source sample, sequenced in a study of tumor and adjacent non-tumor tissue in lung cancer. The library came from three nested PCR rounds adapted from ARM-PCR protocols. Each CDR3 protein is one row after TCRdb ran MiXCR on the multiplex PCR reads. Of fewer than 45,000 distinct CDR3 sequences in the sample, roughly 60% were seen once. The template was RNA from unsorted bulk tissue. More than 3 cm separated this lung sample from the edge of the tumor. Sequencing was carried out using distant non-tumor lung tissue. The origin of the receptors is a woman aged 40 to 50 with non-small cell lung cancer.

This clonotype was seen a handful of times. The rearrangement links TRBV20-1 to TRBJ2-1, with 9 bases aligning to TRBD2. V shed 1 base and J 7 bases; nucleotides not matched to a gene: 5. The CDR3 loop spans 14 amino acids. Germline V gene data show CDR1 as DFQATT and CDR2 as SNEGSKA (reference sequence). The CDR3 DNA reads TGCAGTGCTAGAGGGCTAGCGGGACTAAATGAGCAGTTCTTC. Translation gives CSARGLAGLNEQFF.

Concerning this clonotype: A much larger clone is a single base away; this may be a read error. CDR3 amino acids: CASSQDRGGGAPYVQYF. CDR3 coding DNA: TGCGCCAGCAGCCAAGATCGCGGCGGGGGGGCCCCCTACGTGCAGTACTTC. V and J are TRBV4-1 and TRBJ2-7, with 9 bases lining up with TRBD2. The CDR3 has 17 residues. Per germline, CDR1 MGHRA and CDR2 YSYEKL.

This chain joins TRBV20-1 and TRBJ2-5, with D perhaps assigned TRBD1 or TRBD2 (5 bases each). CDR3 length equals 14 residues. Germline V gene data show CDR1 as DFQATT and CDR2 as SNEGSKA (reference sequence). Trimming cost V 2 bases and J 0 bases, with 10 bases left between them. The CDR3: CSARRDGNQETQYF. CDR3 sequence (DNA): TGCAGTGCTAGAAGGGACGGCAACCAAGAGACCCAGTACTTC.

There are a few counts of this clonotype. This may be a read error: a much more frequent sequence differs by one nucleotide. Since no conserved phenylalanine or tryptophan closes the CDR3, a read error is the likely cause. The rearrangement links TRBV7-9 to TRBJ2-7; 9 nucleotides line up with TRBD1. Unmatched junction bases numbered 2, after V lost 3 bases and J lost 2 bases. The CDR3 runs 14 residues. Germline V gene lookup returns CDR1 SEHNR and CDR2 FQNEAQ (reference sequence). In nucleotides, the CDR3 is TGTGCCAGCAGCTTGACAGGGGGTACCTACGAGCAGTACTAC. Translation: CASSLTGGTYEQYY.

To note about this clonotype: Compared with germline, one end of the junction differs, possibly owing to a read error. The chain employs TRBV6-5 and TRBJ2-2; D is perhaps TRBD1 (7 bases). The CDR3 is 14 amino acids. Germline CDR1 reads MNHEY; CDR2 reads SVGAGI. The CDR3 reads CASSLKGGTGGLFF. In DNA, the CDR3 is TGTGCCAGCAGCCTGAAAGGGGGCACCGGGGGGCTGTTTTTT.

This clonotype has ten or more counts. The rearrangement links TRBV6-5 to TRBJ2-1; D ambiguous. The CDR3 loop spans 12 amino acids. Germline-derived CDR1 and CDR2 are MNHEY and SVGAGI. The ends were cut back, 5 bases at V and 4 bases at J, with 6 bases in the middle. CDR3 residues: CASSTAYNEQFF. CDR3 DNA: TGTGCCAGCAGTACCGCGTACAATGAGCAGTTCTTC.

With respect to this clonotype: One end of the junction does not line up with germline, which may come from a read error. V and J are TRBV11-3 and TRBJ2-2; D possibly uses TRBD1 or TRBD2 (5 bases each). Germline loops: CDR1 SGHNT, CDR2 YENEEA. The CDR3 covers 14 residues. Here the CDR3 reads CASSPRGNTGELLF. The DNA of the CDR3 is TGTGCCAGTAGCCCACGGGGCAACACCGGGGAGCTGTTATTT.

This clonotype was counted a single time. A read error may produce the germline difference seen at one junction end. This rearrangement joins TRBV30 to TRBJ1-1; D is ambiguous. The CDR3 contains 16 residues. Germline loops: CDR1 GTSNPN, CDR2 SVGIG (reference sequence). The CDR3 here is CAWSVIRSMAGIEAFF. The CDR3 DNA sequence: TGTGCATGGAGTGTAATTCGGTCCATGGCTGGAATTGAAGCTTTCTTT.

This clonotype was found many times. Being one base from a much bigger clone, this may be a read error. This chain connects TRBV6-5 to TRBJ2-5, with D perhaps TRBD1 or TRBD2 (5 bases each). There are 15 residues in the CDR3. CDR1 and CDR2 (germline): MNHEY, SVGAGI. CDR3 nucleotide sequence: TGTGGCAGCAGTTACGGGGCGGGTTCCCAAGAGACCCAGTACTTC. As protein: CGSSYGAGSQETQYF.

On this clonotype itself: The junction departs from the called germline gene at one end, perhaps through a read error. The chain employs TRBV6-1 and TRBJ2-5, with unresolved D. The V gene's germline CDR1 is MNHNS and CDR2 SASEGT. This CDR3 has 11 amino acids. The CDR3 region has the DNA TGTGCGAGCAGGAACCTGGAGAGCCAGTACTTC. As protein: CASRNLESQYF.

This clonotype has at least ten counts. The chain couples TRBV5-1 to TRBJ2-7; D is tentatively TRBD1 or TRBD2 (6 bases each). Trimming shortened V by 4 bases and J by 6 bases, and 14 bases separated the two germline ends. The CDR3 extends over 13 amino acids. Germline-derived CDR1 and CDR2 are SGHRS and YFSETQ. CDR3 nucleotide sequence: TGCGCCAGCAGCCCCCAAGGGGGGTTCGAGCAGTACTTC. Protein product: CASSPQGGFEQYF.

Note on this clonotype: At one of its ends the junction is not consistent with the germline gene, which may arise from a read error. This chain connects TRBV12-3 or TRBV12-4 to TRBJ1-2; D ambiguous. The CDR3 totals 14 residues. The CDR3 nucleotides are TGTGCCATCAGTTTCGGGCCGGAAAACTATGGCTACACCTTC. Amino acid sequence: CAISFGPENYGYTF.

To note about this clonotype: Compared with germline, one end of the junction differs, possibly owing to a read error. This chain connects TRBV11-3 to TRBJ2-1; no definite D call. This CDR3 contains 16 residues. Looked up from germline, CDR1 is SGHNT and CDR2 is YENEEA. Here the CDR3 reads CASSPRPRSSQNEQFF. The CDR3 DNA follows: TGTGCCAGCAGCCCAAGACCTAGGAGCTCCCAAAATGAACAGTTCTTC.